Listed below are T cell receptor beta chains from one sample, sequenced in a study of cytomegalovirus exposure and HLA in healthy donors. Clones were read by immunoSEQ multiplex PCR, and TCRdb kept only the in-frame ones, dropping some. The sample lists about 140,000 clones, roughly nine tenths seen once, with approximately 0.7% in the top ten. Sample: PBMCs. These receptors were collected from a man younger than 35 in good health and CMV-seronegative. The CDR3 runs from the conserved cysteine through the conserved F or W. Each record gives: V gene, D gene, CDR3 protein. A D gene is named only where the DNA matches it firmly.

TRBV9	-	CASSVAPGNTEAFF
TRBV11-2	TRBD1	CASSSGKTGDPYNEQFF
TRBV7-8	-	CASSVGYNQPQHF
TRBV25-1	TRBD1	CASSEYRGQKEKLFF
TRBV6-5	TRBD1	CASSHGQGNQPQHF
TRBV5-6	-	CASSLPTLRQASTDTQYF
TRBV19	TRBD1	CASNPDRGGNSPLHF
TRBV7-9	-	CASSSSPSGANVLTF
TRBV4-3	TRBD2	CASSQESASGRGEQFF
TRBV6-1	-	CASKLGLLSNEQFF
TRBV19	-	CASSILPPGQPQHF
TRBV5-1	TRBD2	CASSSRLAGAYNEQFF
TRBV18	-	CASSQGEKLFF
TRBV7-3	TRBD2	CASSLLPGGNYNEQFF